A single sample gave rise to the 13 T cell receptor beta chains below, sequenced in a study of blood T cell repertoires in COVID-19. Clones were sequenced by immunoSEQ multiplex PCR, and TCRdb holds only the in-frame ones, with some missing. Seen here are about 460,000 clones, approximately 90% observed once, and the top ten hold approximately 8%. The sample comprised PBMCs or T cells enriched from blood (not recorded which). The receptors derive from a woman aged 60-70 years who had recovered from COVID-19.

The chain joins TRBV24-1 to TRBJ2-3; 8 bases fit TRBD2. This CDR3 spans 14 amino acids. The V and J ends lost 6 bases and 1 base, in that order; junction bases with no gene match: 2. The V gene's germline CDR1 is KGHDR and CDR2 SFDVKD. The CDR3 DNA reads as TGTGCCACCAGTCTTAGCGGGGGCACAGATACGCAGTATTTT. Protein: CATSLSGGTDTQYF.

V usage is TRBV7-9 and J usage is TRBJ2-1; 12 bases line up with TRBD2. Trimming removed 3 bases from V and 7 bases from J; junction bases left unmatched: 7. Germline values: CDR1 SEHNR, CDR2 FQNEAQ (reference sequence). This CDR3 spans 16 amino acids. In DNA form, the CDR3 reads TGTGCCAGCAGCTTGCCTAGCGGGGGGGCCATTAATGAGCAGTTCTTC. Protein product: CASSLPSGGAINEQFF.

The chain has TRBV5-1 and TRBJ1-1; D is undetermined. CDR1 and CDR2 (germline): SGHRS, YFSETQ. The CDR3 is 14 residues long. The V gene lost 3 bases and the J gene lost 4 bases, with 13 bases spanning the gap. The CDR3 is CASSSTDKSTEAFF. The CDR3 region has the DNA TGCGCCAGCAGCTCGACCGACAAGAGCACTGAAGCTTTCTTT.

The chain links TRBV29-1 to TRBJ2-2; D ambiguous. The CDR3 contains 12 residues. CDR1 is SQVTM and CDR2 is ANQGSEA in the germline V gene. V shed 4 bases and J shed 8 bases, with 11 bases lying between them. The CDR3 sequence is CSVGLALGELFF. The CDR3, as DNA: TGCAGCGTTGGTCTCGCGTTAGGGGAGCTGTTTTTT.

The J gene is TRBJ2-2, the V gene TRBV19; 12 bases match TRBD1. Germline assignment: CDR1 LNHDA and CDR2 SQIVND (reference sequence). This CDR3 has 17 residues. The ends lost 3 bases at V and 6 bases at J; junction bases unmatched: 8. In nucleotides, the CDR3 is TGTGCCAGTAGTATCCGGGACAGGGGGCTTGTCGCCGGGGAGCTGTTTTTT. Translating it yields CASSIRDRGLVAGELFF.

This chain's CDR3 is CASSRYGPQHF. CDR3 DNA sequence: TGTGCCAGCAGCCGCTATGGGCCCCAGCATTTT. This chain connects TRBV7-2 to TRBJ1-5; D ambiguous. The germline V gene has CDR1 SGHTA and CDR2 FQGNSA. V lost 5 bases to trimming and J lost 9 bases, with 8 bases between them. This CDR3 spans 11 amino acids.

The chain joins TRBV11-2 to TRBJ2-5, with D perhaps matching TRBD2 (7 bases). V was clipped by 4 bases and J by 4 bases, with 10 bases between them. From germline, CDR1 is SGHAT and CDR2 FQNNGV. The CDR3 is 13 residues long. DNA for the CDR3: TGTGCCAGCAGCTCGAGGGGGGGAGAGACCCAGTACTTC. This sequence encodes CASSSRGGETQYF.

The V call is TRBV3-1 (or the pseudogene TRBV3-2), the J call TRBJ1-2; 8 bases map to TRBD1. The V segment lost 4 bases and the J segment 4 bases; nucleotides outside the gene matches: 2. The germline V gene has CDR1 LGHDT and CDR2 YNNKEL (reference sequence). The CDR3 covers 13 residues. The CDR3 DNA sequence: TGTGCCAGCAGCCGTACAGGGGGCTATGGCTACACCTTC. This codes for CASSRTGGYGYTF.

The CDR3 sequence: CASSQGWSNYGYTF. CDR3 sequence (DNA): TGTGCCAGCAGCCAGGGTTGGTCAAACTATGGCTACACCTTC. The chain recombines TRBV6-6 with TRBJ1-2; TRBD1 might be the D (5 bases). Germline V gene sequence: CDR1 MNHNY, CDR2 SVGAGI (reference sequence). The CDR3 is 14 residues long. Trimming took off 6 bases at V and 2 bases at J, with 13 bases between the two ends.

CDR3 nucleotide sequence: TGTGCCACCAGTGATAAGGGGGATCAGCCCCAGCATTTT. This gives the protein CATSDKGDQPQHF. This chain links TRBV24-1 with TRBJ1-5; weak D call: TRBD1 (6 bases). CDR1 and CDR2 from the germline V gene are KGHDR and SFDVKD. The V gene lost 3 bases and the J gene lost 5 bases, with 7 bases spanning the gap. The CDR3 is 13 residues long.

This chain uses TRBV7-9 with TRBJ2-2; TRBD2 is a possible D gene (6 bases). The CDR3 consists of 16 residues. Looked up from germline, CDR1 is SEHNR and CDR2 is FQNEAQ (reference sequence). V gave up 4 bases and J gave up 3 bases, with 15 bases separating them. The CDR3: CASSSGTGVYTGELFF. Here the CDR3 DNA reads TGTGCCAGCAGCTCCGGGACTGGAGTTTACACCGGGGAGCTGTTTTTT. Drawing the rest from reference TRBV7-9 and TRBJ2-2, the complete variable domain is DTGVSQNPRHKITKRGQNVTFRCDPISEHNRLYWYRQTLGQGPEFLTYFQNEAQLEKSRLLSDRFSAERPKGSFSTLEIQRTEQGDSAMYLCASSSGTGVYTGELFFGEGSRLTVL.

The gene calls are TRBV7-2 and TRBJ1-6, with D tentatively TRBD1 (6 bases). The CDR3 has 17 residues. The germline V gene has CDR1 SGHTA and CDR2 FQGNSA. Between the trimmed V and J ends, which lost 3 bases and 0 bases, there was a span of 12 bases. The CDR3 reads CASSFDRPSSYNSPLHF. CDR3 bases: TGTGCCAGCAGCTTCGACAGGCCAAGCTCCTATAATTCACCCCTCCACTTT.

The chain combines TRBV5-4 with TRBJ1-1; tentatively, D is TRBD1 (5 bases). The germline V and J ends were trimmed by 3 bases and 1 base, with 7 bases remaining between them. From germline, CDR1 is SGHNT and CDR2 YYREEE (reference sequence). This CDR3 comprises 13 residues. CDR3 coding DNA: TGTGCCAGCAGCTCCCAGGGGAACACTGAAGCTTTCTTT. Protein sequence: CASSSQGNTEAFF. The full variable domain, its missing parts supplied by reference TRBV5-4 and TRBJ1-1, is ETGVTQSPTHLIKTRGQQVTLRCSSQSGHNTVSWYQQALGQGPQFIFQYYREEENGRGNFPPRFSGLQFPNYSSELNVNALELDDSALYLCASSSQGNTEAFFGQGTRLTVV.